This is a list of T cell receptor beta chains from one sample in a study of T cell repertoires in cytomegalovirus infection. Via MiXCR, TCRdb re-called the reads, giving one row per CDR3 protein. This table holds about 700,000 distinct CDR3 sequences, around 31% found once. These receptors' targets are unknown. Here the sequenced sample was cultured PBMCs, taken from culture after CMV antigen stimulation. These receptors all stem from a human donor in good health (CMV status not recorded). Some clones in this sample may be carry-over from other donors' samples. CDR3s include the opening cysteine and the closing phenylalanine or tryptophan. The order of the fields is clone size, V gene, D gene, J gene, CDR3 protein, CDR3 DNA. A D gene is named only where the DNA matches it firmly. Rows may omit the clone size; those that give it use once, few, many or a size class.

abundance: -; v_gene: TRBV10-3; d_gene: -; j_gene: TRBJ2-3; CDR3aa: CAISESKASGSTDTQYF; CDR3nt: TGTGCCATCAGTGAGTCGAAAGCTAGTGGGAGCACAGATACGCAGTATTTT
abundance: -; v_gene: TRBV10-3; d_gene: TRBD1; j_gene: TRBJ1-5; CDR3aa: CAISDPGQKYQPQHF; CDR3nt: TGTGCCATCAGTGACCCGGGACAGAAGTATCAGCCCCAGCATTTT
abundance: -; v_gene: TRBV7-6; d_gene: TRBD2; j_gene: TRBJ2-1; CDR3aa: CASTPLAGDNEQFF; CDR3nt: TGTGCCAGCACCCCTCTAGCGGGAGACAATGAGCAGTTCTTC
abundance: -; v_gene: TRBV29-1; d_gene: -; j_gene: TRBJ1-1; CDR3aa: CSVLRKMNTEAFF; CDR3nt: TGCAGCGTTCTGCGCAAGATGAACACTGAAGCTTTCTTT
abundance: -; v_gene: TRBV6-8; d_gene: TRBD1; j_gene: TRBJ2-1; CDR3aa: CASSDRGLWYEQFF; CDR3nt: TGTGCCAGCAGCGACAGGGGCCTTTGGTATGAGCAGTTCTTC
abundance: -; v_gene: TRBV5-4; d_gene: TRBD1; j_gene: TRBJ1-1; CDR3aa: CASSSPTDRDGTEAFF; CDR3nt: TGTGCCAGCAGCTCGCCGACGGACAGGGACGGCACTGAAGCTTTCTTT
abundance: -; v_gene: TRBV7-4; d_gene: -; j_gene: TRBJ2-7; CDR3aa: CASSPSQVANSYEQYF; CDR3nt: TGTGCCAGCAGCCCCTCTCAGGTAGCGAACTCCTACGAGCAGTACTTC
abundance: -; v_gene: TRBV6-2/TRBV6-3; d_gene: -; j_gene: TRBJ1-5; CDR3aa: CASSYSFRQFGNQPQHF; CDR3nt: TGTGCCAGCAGTTATAGCTTCCGGCAATTCGGCAATCAGCCCCAGCATTTT
abundance: -; v_gene: TRBV5-1; d_gene: -; j_gene: TRBJ1-4; CDR3aa: CASSWDKVNEKLFF; CDR3nt: TGCGCCAGCAGCTGGGACAAAGTTAATGAAAAACTGTTTTTT
abundance: -; v_gene: TRBV6-6; d_gene: -; j_gene: TRBJ2-2; CDR3aa: CASSYGRSNTGELFF; CDR3nt: TGTGCCAGCAGTTACGGCAGGTCGAACACCGGGGAGCTGTTTTTT
abundance: -; v_gene: TRBV10-3; d_gene: TRBD1; j_gene: TRBJ2-3; CDR3aa: CAISKRGQGADTQYF; CDR3nt: TGTGCCATCAGTAAGAGAGGACAGGGAGCGGATACGCAGTATTTT
abundance: -; v_gene: TRBV7-6; d_gene: -; j_gene: TRBJ2-1; CDR3aa: CASSLSLGVRNEQFF; CDR3nt: TGTGCCAGCAGCTTGAGCCTTGGGGTTAGGAATGAGCAGTTCTTC
abundance: many; v_gene: TRBV7-2; d_gene: -; j_gene: TRBJ2-3; CDR3aa: CASSPLGDGQNTQYF; CDR3nt: TGTGCCAGCAGCCCACTAGGAGATGGCCAAAATACGCAGTATTTT
abundance: -; v_gene: TRBV4-1; d_gene: -; j_gene: TRBJ2-1; CDR3aa: CASRSRDSTYNEQFF; CDR3nt: TGCGCCAGCAGGTCCCGGGACTCAACCTACAATGAGCAGTTCTTC
abundance: many; v_gene: TRBV11-2; d_gene: -; j_gene: TRBJ2-3; CDR3aa: CASSLSGGSDTQYF; CDR3nt: TGTGCCAGCAGCCTATCTGGTGGCTCGGATACGCAGTATTTT
abundance: -; v_gene: TRBV11-2; d_gene: -; j_gene: TRBJ2-5; CDR3aa: CASSLVVSWDQETQYF; CDR3nt: TGTGCCAGCAGCTTAGTGGTTTCTTGGGACCAAGAGACCCAGTACTTC
abundance: -; v_gene: TRBV7-9; d_gene: -; j_gene: TRBJ2-1; CDR3aa: CASSPKGWEQFF; CDR3nt: TGTGCCAGCAGCCCAAAGGGGTGGGAGCAGTTCTTC
abundance: -; v_gene: TRBV7-2; d_gene: TRBD2; j_gene: TRBJ2-1; CDR3aa: CASSSPTSGRTPYNEQFF; CDR3nt: TGTGCCAGCAGCTCCCCGACTAGCGGGAGAACGCCCTACAATGAGCAGTTCTTC
abundance: few; v_gene: TRBV4-3; d_gene: -; j_gene: TRBJ2-7; CDR3aa: CASSQDYGGWSYEQYF; CDR3nt: TGCGCCAGCAGCCAAGATTATGGAGGTTGGTCCTACGAGCAGTACTTC
abundance: -; v_gene: TRBV25-1; d_gene: TRBD1; j_gene: TRBJ1-6; CDR3aa: CASSGTGFSPLHF; CDR3nt: TGTGCCAGCAGCGGGACAGGGTTTTCACCCCTCCACTTT
abundance: few; v_gene: TRBV2; d_gene: -; j_gene: TRBJ2-1; CDR3aa: CASSDLMGWSSYNEQFF; CDR3nt: TGTGCCAGCAGTGACCTGATGGGCTGGAGCTCCTACAATGAGCAGTTCTTC
abundance: -; v_gene: TRBV25-1; d_gene: -; j_gene: TRBJ1-5; CDR3aa: CASSDCGARDQPQHF; CDR3nt: TGTGCCAGCAGTGATTGTGGGGCCAGGGATCAGCCCCAGCATTTT
abundance: -; v_gene: TRBV28; d_gene: TRBD1; j_gene: TRBJ1-4; CDR3aa: CASSWGQANEKLFF; CDR3nt: TGTGCCAGCAGCTGGGGACAGGCAAATGAAAAACTGTTTTTT
abundance: -; v_gene: TRBV27; d_gene: -; j_gene: TRBJ2-7; CDR3aa: CASSLWGRGREQYF; CDR3nt: TGTGCCAGCAGTTTATGGGGGCGGGGGCGCGAGCAGTACTTC
abundance: -; v_gene: TRBV6-1; d_gene: -; j_gene: TRBJ2-7; CDR3aa: CASSEAGIYEQYF; CDR3nt: TGTGCCAGCAGTGAAGCTGGGATCTACGAGCAGTACTTC
abundance: -; v_gene: TRBV4-3; d_gene: TRBD1; j_gene: TRBJ1-2; CDR3aa: CASSQIPGTGGVYGYTF; CDR3nt: TGCGCCAGCAGCCAGATTCCCGGGACAGGGGGCGTCTATGGCTACACCTTC
abundance: few; v_gene: TRBV20-1; d_gene: -; j_gene: TRBJ1-5; CDR3aa: CSARDLTNNQPQHF; CDR3nt: TGCAGTGCTAGAGATTTAACGAACAATCAGCCCCAGCATTTT
abundance: few; v_gene: TRBV6-1; d_gene: -; j_gene: TRBJ2-7; CDR3aa: CASSAQGDYEQYF; CDR3nt: TGTGCCAGCAGCGCCCAAGGTGACTACGAGCAGTACTTC
abundance: -; v_gene: TRBV7-6; d_gene: TRBD1; j_gene: TRBJ2-7; CDR3aa: CASSRTRGSYEQYF; CDR3nt: TGTGCCAGCAGCCGCACCAGGGGGTCCTACGAGCAGTACTTC
abundance: few; v_gene: TRBV6-1; d_gene: -; j_gene: TRBJ1-1; CDR3aa: CASKGPGAEAFF; CDR3nt: TGTGCCAGCAAAGGGCCGGGGGCTGAAGCTTTCTTT
abundance: -; v_gene: TRBV7-2; d_gene: TRBD1; j_gene: TRBJ2-7; CDR3aa: CASSQGQEGYEQYF; CDR3nt: TGTGCCAGCAGCCAGGGACAGGAAGGTTACGAGCAGTACTTC
abundance: few; v_gene: TRBV4-2; d_gene: TRBD1; j_gene: TRBJ2-1; CDR3aa: CASSQTGTGSSYNEQFF; CDR3nt: TGTGCCAGCAGCCAAACCGGGACAGGGAGCTCCTACAATGAGCAGTTCTTC
abundance: few; v_gene: TRBV7-9; d_gene: -; j_gene: TRBJ2-3; CDR3aa: CASSDRQVVDTQYF; CDR3nt: TGTGCCAGCAGCGATAGACAGGTTGTAGATACGCAGTATTTT
abundance: -; v_gene: TRBV6-2/TRBV6-3; d_gene: -; j_gene: TRBJ1-6; CDR3aa: CASSYGPRLNSPLHF; CDR3nt: TGTGCCAGCAGTTACGGACCGCGCCTTAATTCACCCCTCCACTTT
abundance: -; v_gene: TRBV5-4; d_gene: -; j_gene: TRBJ2-1; CDR3aa: CASSLGHSSSYNEQFF; CDR3nt: TGTGCCAGCAGCTTGGGGCACTCGAGCTCCTACAATGAGCAGTTCTTC
abundance: few; v_gene: TRBV7-9; d_gene: -; j_gene: TRBJ2-1; CDR3aa: CASSLSSVNNEQFF; CDR3nt: TGTGCCAGCAGCTTGTCTAGCGTTAACAATGAGCAGTTCTTC
abundance: -; v_gene: TRBV12-3/TRBV12-4; d_gene: -; j_gene: TRBJ2-4; CDR3aa: CASSLRPPFNIQYF; CDR3nt: TGTGCCAGCAGTTTAAGGCCCCCGTTTAATATTCAGTACTTC
abundance: -; v_gene: TRBV6-1; d_gene: TRBD2; j_gene: TRBJ2-1; CDR3aa: CASSEGGGNEQFF; CDR3nt: TGTGCCAGCAGTGAAGGGGGGGGCAATGAGCAGTTCTTC
abundance: few; v_gene: TRBV15; d_gene: -; j_gene: TRBJ2-1; CDR3aa: CATSTRTGLGEQFF; CDR3nt: TGTGCCACCAGCACGAGGACCGGGTTGGGCGAGCAGTTCTTC
abundance: -; v_gene: TRBV18; d_gene: TRBD2; j_gene: TRBJ2-1; CDR3aa: CASSPPSSGKGEQFF; CDR3nt: TGTGCCAGCTCACCACCCTCTAGCGGAAAGGGTGAGCAGTTCTTC
abundance: -; v_gene: TRBV11-2; d_gene: TRBD1; j_gene: TRBJ1-5; CDR3aa: CASSRYVGTGFQPQHF; CDR3nt: TGTGCCAGCAGCAGATATGTCGGGACAGGGTTTCAGCCCCAGCATTTT
abundance: -; v_gene: TRBV6-2/TRBV6-3; d_gene: -; j_gene: TRBJ1-2; CDR3aa: CASSPAWEHGYTF; CDR3nt: TGTGCCAGCAGTCCCGCGTGGGAACACGGCTACACCTTC
abundance: -; v_gene: TRBV28; d_gene: TRBD1; j_gene: TRBJ1-3; CDR3aa: CASSFSDRANTIYF; CDR3nt: TGTGCCAGCAGTTTCTCCGACAGGGCCAACACCATATATTTT
abundance: -; v_gene: TRBV6-2/TRBV6-3; d_gene: TRBD1; j_gene: TRBJ2-7; CDR3aa: CASSHRGPYEQYF; CDR3nt: TGTGCCAGCAGTCACAGGGGACCCTACGAGCAGTACTTC
abundance: few; v_gene: TRBV29-1; d_gene: -; j_gene: TRBJ2-7; CDR3aa: CSVEDAYEQYF; CDR3nt: TGCAGCGTTGAAGATGCCTACGAGCAGTACTTC
abundance: few; v_gene: TRBV7-2; d_gene: -; j_gene: TRBJ2-1; CDR3aa: CASRKGTASSYNEQFF; CDR3nt: TGTGCCAGCAGAAAGGGGACTGCCAGCTCCTACAATGAGCAGTTCTTC
abundance: -; v_gene: TRBV20-1; d_gene: TRBD1; j_gene: TRBJ2-7; CDR3aa: CSAVRQGAREQYF; CDR3nt: TGCAGTGCTGTGCGACAGGGGGCTCGTGAGCAGTACTTC
abundance: -; v_gene: TRBV15; d_gene: TRBD2; j_gene: TRBJ2-1; CDR3aa: CATSKGLAYNEQFF; CDR3nt: TGTGCCACCAGCAAAGGACTAGCGTACAATGAGCAGTTCTTC
abundance: few; v_gene: TRBV12-5; d_gene: -; j_gene: TRBJ1-5; CDR3aa: CASGRALSNQPQHF; CDR3nt: TGTGCTAGTGGCCGGGCTCTTAGCAATCAGCCCCAGCATTTT
abundance: -; v_gene: TRBV6-1; d_gene: -; j_gene: TRBJ2-6; CDR3aa: CASRAGISGANVLTF; CDR3nt: TGTGCCAGCAGGGCCGGGATATCTGGGGCCAACGTCCTGACTTTC
abundance: few; v_gene: TRBV12-3/TRBV12-4; d_gene: -; j_gene: TRBJ2-5; CDR3aa: CASRPTADQETQYF; CDR3nt: TGTGCCAGCAGACCCACAGCCGACCAAGAGACCCAGTACTTC
abundance: -; v_gene: TRBV7-2; d_gene: TRBD2; j_gene: TRBJ2-6; CDR3aa: CASSLGGRGANVLTF; CDR3nt: TGTGCCAGCAGCTTAGGCGGGAGGGGGGCCAACGTGCTGACTTTC
abundance: -; v_gene: TRBV6-1; d_gene: -; j_gene: TRBJ2-6; CDR3aa: CASSEMGAGANVLTF; CDR3nt: TGTGCCAGCAGTGAAATGGGTGCAGGGGCCAACGTCCTGACTTTC
abundance: -; v_gene: TRBV20-1; d_gene: -; j_gene: TRBJ1-1; CDR3aa: CSPRRGGGTEAFF; CDR3nt: TGCAGTCCGCGTCGGGGGGGTGGCACTGAAGCTTTCTTT
abundance: -; v_gene: TRBV7-9; d_gene: -; j_gene: TRBJ2-3; CDR3aa: CASRGSGPDTQYF; CDR3nt: TGTGCCAGCAGAGGAAGCGGGCCAGATACGCAGTATTTT
abundance: -; v_gene: TRBV19; d_gene: TRBD2; j_gene: TRBJ2-7; CDR3aa: CASSAGLASYEQYF; CDR3nt: TGTGCCAGTAGCGCGGGACTAGCCTCCTACGAGCAGTACTTC
abundance: few; v_gene: TRBV20-1; d_gene: TRBD2; j_gene: TRBJ2-1; CDR3aa: CSASAQRGRPPGREQFF; CDR3nt: TGCAGTGCTAGTGCGCAACGCGGGAGGCCCCCCGGACGTGAGCAGTTCTTC
abundance: -; v_gene: TRBV3-1; d_gene: TRBD2; j_gene: TRBJ2-7; CDR3aa: CASSRGLASHEQYF; CDR3nt: TGTGCCAGCAGCCGTGGACTAGCGAGTCACGAGCAGTACTTC
abundance: many; v_gene: TRBV7-2; d_gene: -; j_gene: TRBJ1-1; CDR3aa: CASSLEVLRYTEAFF; CDR3nt: TGTGCCAGCAGCTTAGAAGTATTACGGTACACTGAAGCTTTCTTT